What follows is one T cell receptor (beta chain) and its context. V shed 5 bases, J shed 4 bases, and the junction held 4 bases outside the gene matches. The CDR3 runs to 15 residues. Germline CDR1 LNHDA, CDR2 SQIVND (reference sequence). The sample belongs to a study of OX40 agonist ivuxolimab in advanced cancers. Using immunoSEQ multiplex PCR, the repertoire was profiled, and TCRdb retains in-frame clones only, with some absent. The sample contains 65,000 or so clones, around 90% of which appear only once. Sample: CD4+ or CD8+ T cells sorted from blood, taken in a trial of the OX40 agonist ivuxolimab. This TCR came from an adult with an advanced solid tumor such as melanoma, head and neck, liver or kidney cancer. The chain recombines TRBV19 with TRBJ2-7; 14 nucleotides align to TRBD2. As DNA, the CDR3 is TGTGCCAGTAGTCGCGGGACTAGCGGGAGTTACGAGCAGTACTTC. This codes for CASSRGTSGSYEQYF.